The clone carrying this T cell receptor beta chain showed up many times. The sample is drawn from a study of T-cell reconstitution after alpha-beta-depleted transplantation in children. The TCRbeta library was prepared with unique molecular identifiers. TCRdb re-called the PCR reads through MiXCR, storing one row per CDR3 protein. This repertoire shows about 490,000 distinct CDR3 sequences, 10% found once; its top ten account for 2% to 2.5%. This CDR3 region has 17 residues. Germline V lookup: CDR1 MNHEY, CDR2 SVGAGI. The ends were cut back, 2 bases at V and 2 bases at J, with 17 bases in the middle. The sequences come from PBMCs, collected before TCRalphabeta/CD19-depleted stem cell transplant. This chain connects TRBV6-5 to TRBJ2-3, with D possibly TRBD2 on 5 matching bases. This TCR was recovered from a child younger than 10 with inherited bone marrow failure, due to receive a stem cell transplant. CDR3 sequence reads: CASSYLGIHTHTDTQYF. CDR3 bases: TGTGCCAGCAGTTACCTCGGGATACACACACACACAGATACGCAGTATTTT.